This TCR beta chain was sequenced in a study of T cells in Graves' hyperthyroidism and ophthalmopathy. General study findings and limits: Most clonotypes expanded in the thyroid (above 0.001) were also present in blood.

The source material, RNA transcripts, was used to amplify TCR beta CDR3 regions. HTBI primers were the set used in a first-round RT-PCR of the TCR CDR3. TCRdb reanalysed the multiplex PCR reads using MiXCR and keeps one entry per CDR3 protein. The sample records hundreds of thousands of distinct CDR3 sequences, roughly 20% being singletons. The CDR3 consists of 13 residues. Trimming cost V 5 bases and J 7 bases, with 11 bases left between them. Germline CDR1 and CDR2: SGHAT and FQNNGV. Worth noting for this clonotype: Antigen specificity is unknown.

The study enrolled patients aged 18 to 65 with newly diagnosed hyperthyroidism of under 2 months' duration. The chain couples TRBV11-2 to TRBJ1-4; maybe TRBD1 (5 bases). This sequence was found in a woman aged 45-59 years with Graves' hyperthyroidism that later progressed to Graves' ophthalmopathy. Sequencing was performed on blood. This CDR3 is CASSQGVFEKLFF. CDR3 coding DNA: TGTGCCAGCAGCCAAGGGGTTTTTGAAAAACTGTTTTTT.